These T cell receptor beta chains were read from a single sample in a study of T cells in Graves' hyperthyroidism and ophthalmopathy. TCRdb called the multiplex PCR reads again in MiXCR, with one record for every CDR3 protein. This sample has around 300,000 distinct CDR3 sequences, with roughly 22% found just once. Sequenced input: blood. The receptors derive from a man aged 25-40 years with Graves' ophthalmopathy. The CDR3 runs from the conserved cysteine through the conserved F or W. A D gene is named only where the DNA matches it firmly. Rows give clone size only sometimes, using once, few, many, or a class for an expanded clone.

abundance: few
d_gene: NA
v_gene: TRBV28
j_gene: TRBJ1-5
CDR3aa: CASRGGWNQPQHF
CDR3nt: TGTGCCAGTCGGGGGGGGTGGAATCAGCCCCAGCATTTT

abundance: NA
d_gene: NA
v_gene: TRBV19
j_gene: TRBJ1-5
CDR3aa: CASSARQRLSSPQHF
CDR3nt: TGTGCCAGTAGTGCCCGACAGAGATTAAGTTCGCCCCAGCATTTT

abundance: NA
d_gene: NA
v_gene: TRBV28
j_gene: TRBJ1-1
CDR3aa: CASSPLPGLISRNTEAFF
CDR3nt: TGTGCCAGCAGTCCACTCCCCGGGTTAATATCAAGGAACACTGAAGCTTTCTTT

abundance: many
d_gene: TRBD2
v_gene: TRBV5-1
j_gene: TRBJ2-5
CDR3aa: CASRFGSLAGGETQYF
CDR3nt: TGCGCCAGCAGGTTTGGATCTCTAGCGGGTGGAGAGACCCAGTACTTC

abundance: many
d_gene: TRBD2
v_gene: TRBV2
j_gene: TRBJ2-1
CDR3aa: CARTGKGTSGINEQFF
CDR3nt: TGTGCCAGGACAGGGAAGGGGACTAGCGGGATCAATGAGCAGTTCTTC

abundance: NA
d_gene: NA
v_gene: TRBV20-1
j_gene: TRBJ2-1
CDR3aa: CSAMLDSYNEQFF
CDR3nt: TGCAGTGCTATGCTAGACTCCTACAATGAGCAGTTCTTC

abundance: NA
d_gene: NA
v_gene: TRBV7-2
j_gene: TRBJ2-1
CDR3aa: CASSFRPGVNEQFF
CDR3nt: TGTGCCAGCAGCTTTCGTCCCGGGGTCAATGAGCAGTTCTTC

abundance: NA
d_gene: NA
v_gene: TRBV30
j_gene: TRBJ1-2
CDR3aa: CAWSRTADNYGYTF
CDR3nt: TGTGCCTGGAGTCGAACAGCAGATAACTATGGCTACACCTTC

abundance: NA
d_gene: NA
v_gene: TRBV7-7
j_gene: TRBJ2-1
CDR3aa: CASPPGLNYNEQFF
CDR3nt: TGTGCTAGCCCCCCGGGACTTAACTACAATGAGCAGTTCTTC

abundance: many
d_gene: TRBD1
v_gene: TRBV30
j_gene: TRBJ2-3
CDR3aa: CAWSVSQGATDTQYF
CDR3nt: TGTGCCTGGAGTGTAAGTCAGGGGGCAACAGATACGCAGTATTTT

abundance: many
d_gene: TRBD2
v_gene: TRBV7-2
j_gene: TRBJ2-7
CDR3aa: CASSSSGPYEQYF
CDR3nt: TGTGCCAGCAGTTCTAGCGGACCCTACGAGCAGTACTTC

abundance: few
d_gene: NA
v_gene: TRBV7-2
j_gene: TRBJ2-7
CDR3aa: CASSLVGSDNEQYF
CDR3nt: TGTGCCAGCAGCTTAGTAGGGTCAGACAACGAGCAGTACTTC

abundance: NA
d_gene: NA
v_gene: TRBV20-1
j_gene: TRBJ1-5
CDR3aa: CSARDTARGNQPQHF
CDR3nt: TGCAGTGCTAGAGATACGGCAAGAGGCAATCAGCCCCAGCATTTT

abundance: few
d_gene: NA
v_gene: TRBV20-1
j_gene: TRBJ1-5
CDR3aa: CSARDFAGDNQPQHF
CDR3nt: TGCAGTGCTAGAGATTTCGCAGGGGACAATCAGCCCCAGCATTTT

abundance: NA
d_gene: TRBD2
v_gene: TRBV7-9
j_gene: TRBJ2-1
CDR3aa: CASSPRTSGRWNEQFF
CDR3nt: TGTGCCAGCAGTCCCCGGACTAGCGGGAGGTGGAATGAGCAGTTCTTC

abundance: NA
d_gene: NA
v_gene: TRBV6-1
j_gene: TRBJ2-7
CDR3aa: CASSDSRELAHSYEQYF
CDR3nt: TGTGCCAGCAGTGACAGCAGGGAACTAGCACACTCCTACGAGCAGTACTTC

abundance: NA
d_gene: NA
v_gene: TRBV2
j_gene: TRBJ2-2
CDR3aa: CASSGSGELFF
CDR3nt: TGTGCCAGCAGTGGGTCCGGGGAGCTGTTTTTT

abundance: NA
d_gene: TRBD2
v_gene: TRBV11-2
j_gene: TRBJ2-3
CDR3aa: CASSSPTSGRTDTQYF
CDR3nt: TGTGCCAGCAGCTCACCGACTAGCGGGAGGACAGATACGCAGTATTTT

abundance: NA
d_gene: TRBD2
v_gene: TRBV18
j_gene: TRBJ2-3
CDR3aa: CASSPSGRIADTQYF
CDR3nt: TGTGCCAGCTCACCAAGCGGGAGAATTGCAGATACGCAGTATTTT

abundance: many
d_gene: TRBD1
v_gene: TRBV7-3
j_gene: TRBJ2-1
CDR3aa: CASSLRDRANEQFF
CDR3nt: TGTGCCAGCAGCCTCCGGGACAGGGCCAATGAGCAGTTCTTC

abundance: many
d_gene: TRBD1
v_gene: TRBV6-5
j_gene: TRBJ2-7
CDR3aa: CASSYSGTGSHEQYF
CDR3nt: TGTGCCAGCAGTTACTCTGGGACAGGGTCCCACGAGCAGTACTTC

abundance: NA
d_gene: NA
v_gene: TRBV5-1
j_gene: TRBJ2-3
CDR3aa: CASSRRQEDTQYF
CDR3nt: TGCGCCAGCAGCCGCCGACAGGAAGATACGCAGTATTTT